Each of the 26 T cell receptor beta chains below was sequenced from the same sample in a study of blood T cell repertoires in COVID-19. The table came from immunoSEQ multiplex PCR; TCRdb's copy has only in-frame clones and leaves some out. The sample records roughly 220,000 clones, 80% to 90% being singletons. The material sequenced was PBMCs or T cells enriched from blood (not recorded which). These receptors all come from a woman aged 40 to 50 with acute COVID-19.

The V gene is TRBV28, the J gene TRBJ1-6; D perhaps matches TRBD1 (5 bases). Trimming stripped 6 bases from V and 7 bases from J, with 16 bases between. The CDR3 runs to 15 residues. Germline V gives CDR1 MDHEN, CDR2 SYDVKM. CDR3 in amino acids: CASSFLGGENSPLHF. The CDR3 DNA sequence: TGTGCCAGCAGCTTCCTCGGGGGGGAGAATTCACCCCTCCACTTT.

The chain is built from TRBV28 and TRBJ2-6; possibly TRBD1 for D (5 bases). Between the trimmed V and J ends, which lost 1 base and 2 bases, there was a span of 6 bases. Germline CDR1 is MDHEN and CDR2 is SYDVKM. This CDR3 region has 15 residues. The CDR3, as DNA: TGTGCCAGCAGTTTATTAGGGGCTGGGGCCAACGTCCTGACTTTC. This encodes CASSLLGAGANVLTF.

The chain uses TRBV7-6 and TRBJ2-5; 12 nucleotides match TRBD1. The germline CDR1 and CDR2 sequences are SGHVS and FNYEAQ. V lost 6 bases to trimming and J lost 4 bases; unmatched junction nucleotides: 9. The CDR3 loop spans 16 amino acids. In DNA form, the CDR3 reads TGTGCCAGCAGTTTGATGTCGGGACAGGGGGCAGAGACCCAGTACTTC. It yields the protein CASSLMSGQGAETQYF.

The table lists this clone with a count of one. The rearrangement joins TRBV5-4 to TRBJ2-7; TRBD1 might be the D (6 bases). This CDR3 spans 15 amino acids. The germline V and J ends were trimmed by 2 bases and 6 bases, with 18 bases remaining between them. Germline CDR1 and CDR2: SGHNT and YYREEE (reference sequence). The CDR3 loop reads CASSFLNVEGGEQYF. In nucleotides, the CDR3 is TGTGCCAGCAGCTTCCTTAACGTTGAAGGGGGCGAGCAGTACTTC. Full variable domain (remainder filled in from reference TRBV5-4 and TRBJ2-7): ETGVTQSPTHLIKTRGQQVTLRCSSQSGHNTVSWYQQALGQGPQFIFQYYREEENGRGNFPPRFSGLQFPNYSSELNVNALELDDSALYLCASSFLNVEGGEQYFGPGTRLTVT.

This rearrangement joins TRBV3-1 (or the pseudogene TRBV3-2) to TRBJ1-5; D is undetermined. V shed 2 bases and J shed 6 bases, with 8 bases lying between them. Germline values: CDR1 LGHDT, CDR2 YNNKEL (reference sequence). The CDR3 loop spans 13 amino acids. CDR3 in DNA: TGTGCCAGCAGCCAAACCGGCGGTCAGCCCCAGCATTTT. Translation: CASSQTGGQPQHF.

The gene calls are TRBV7-2 and TRBJ2-2, with no clear D. Trimming stripped 0 bases from V and 0 bases from J, with 8 bases between. This CDR3 has 16 residues. The germline CDR1 and CDR2 sequences are SGHTA and FQGNSA. In nucleotides, the CDR3 is TGTGCCAGCAGCTTAGCGGGCTCTGCGAACACCGGGGAGCTGTTTTTT. Protein product: CASSLAGSANTGELFF.

The chain links TRBV27 to TRBJ2-7; 9 bases agree with TRBD1. The trim removed 4 bases at V and 2 bases at J, leaving 3 bases unmatched. This CDR3 region has 14 residues. Germline V gene sequence: CDR1 MNHEY, CDR2 SMNVEV (reference sequence). This chain's CDR3 is CASSSGDRAYEQYF. CDR3 DNA sequence: TGTGCCAGCAGTTCAGGGGACAGGGCCTACGAGCAGTACTTC.

This clone was found a few times. The V and J genes are TRBV25-1 and TRBJ2-7, with 7 nucleotides matching TRBD1. Looked up from germline, CDR1 is MGHDK and CDR2 is SYGVNS. CDR3 length: 13 residues. Trimming cost V 4 bases and J 3 bases; bases outside gene matches: 3. CDR3 in DNA: TGTGCCAGCAGTGTCGACAGGGTCTACGAGCAGTACTTC. Amino acid sequence: CASSVDRVYEQYF.

J is TRBJ2-1 and V is TRBV29-1; TRBD2 might be the D (5 bases). CDR3 size: 12 residues. V lost 4 bases and J lost 5, with 9 bases in between. Germline V gene lookup returns CDR1 SQVTM and CDR2 ANQGSEA. CDR3 sequence reads: CSVVASHNEQFF. The CDR3 region has the DNA TGCAGCGTTGTAGCGAGTCACAATGAGCAGTTCTTC.

The chain uses TRBV7-6 and TRBJ1-3; TRBD1 agrees at 10 bases. The V segment lost 5 bases and the J segment 0 bases; nucleotides outside the gene matches: 10. Germline V gene lookup returns CDR1 SGHVS and CDR2 FNYEAQ. The CDR3 has 18 residues. The CDR3, as DNA: TGTGCCAGCAGCGTCCGGGACAGGGGCCTTAGCTCTGGAAACACCATATATTTT. Its translation is CASSVRDRGLSSGNTIYF.

The chain combines TRBV6-5 with TRBJ1-2; D not resolved. Germline V gives CDR1 MNHEY, CDR2 SVGAGI. V was shortened by 0 bases and J by 1 base, with 6 bases between the two germline ends. The length of the CDR3 is 14 residues. The CDR3 coding sequence is TGTGCCAGCAGTTACTCCCAGATTAACTATGGCTACACCTTC. Its translation is CASSYSQINYGYTF.

V is TRBV11-2 and J is TRBJ1-2; tentative D call: TRBD1 (6 bases). Germline V gene lookup returns CDR1 SGHAT and CDR2 FQNNGV. V lost 1 base and J 8 bases, leaving 17 bases between the germline ends. This CDR3 has 15 residues. This chain's CDR3 is CASSLALGGGTGYTF. The DNA of the CDR3 is TGTGCCAGCAGCTTAGCCCTTGGGGGTGGGACAGGCTACACCTTC.

This clone was detected a few times. The chain joins TRBV13 to TRBJ2-3; TRBD2 matches at 7 bases. Trimming took 2 bases from V and 2 from J; bases not matched to a gene: 4. CDR3 length equals 15 residues. The germline CDR1 and CDR2 sequences are PRHDT and FYEKMQ (reference sequence). CDR3: CASSLRGENTDTQYF. CDR3 coding DNA: TGTGCCAGCAGCTTACGGGGGGAGAACACAGATACGCAGTATTTT.

The chain links TRBV9 to TRBJ2-5, with 8 bases that match TRBD1. The germline V gene has CDR1 SGDLS and CDR2 YYNGEE. This CDR3 has 15 amino acids. Losses at the gene ends were 6 bases for V and 5 bases for J; bases not matched to a gene: 12. CDR3 residues: CASNRGQGAGETQYF. As DNA, the CDR3 is TGTGCCAGCAACCGGGGGCAGGGGGCGGGTGAGACCCAGTACTTC.

This chain connects TRBV5-1 to TRBJ2-7; weak D call: TRBD1 (6 bases). This CDR3 has 15 residues. The ends were cut back, 7 bases at V and 0 bases at J, with 17 bases in the middle. The germline V gene has CDR1 SGHRS and CDR2 YFSETQ. CDR3 nucleotides: TGCGCCAGCCGCCTTGACCGGACAGCCTCCTACGAGCAGTACTTC. This translates into CASRLDRTASYEQYF.

The chain joins TRBV23-1 to TRBJ2-7, with D possibly being TRBD1 (5 bases). TRBV23-1 is an ORF; its function is uncertain. V dropped 0 bases and J dropped 6 bases, with 12 bases sitting between them. CDR3 size: 14 residues. In nucleotides, the CDR3 is TGCGCCAGCAGTCAATCGAGTGGACACTTCGAGCAGTACTTC. It yields the protein CASSQSSGHFEQYF.

The J gene is TRBJ2-1, the V gene TRBV10-3; the match to TRBD2 covers 10 bases. The CDR3 length is 16 residues. Per the germline V gene, CDR1 is ENHRY and CDR2 is SYGVKD. V shed 3 bases, J shed 7 bases, and the junction held 9 bases outside the gene matches. The CDR3 coding sequence is TGTGCCATCAGTGAATACCTAGCGGGAGAACAAAATGAGCAGTTCTTC. Residues: CAISEYLAGEQNEQFF.

This clone was recorded only once. V is TRBV5-1 and J is TRBJ2-2, with 9 bases fitting TRBD2. J was trimmed by 5 bases and V by 7 bases; bases with no gene match: 6. There are 14 residues in the CDR3. Germline assignment: CDR1 SGHRS and CDR2 YFSETQ. CDR3 in DNA: TGCGCCAGCCAGCGGGAGGTGGAGACCGGGGAGCTGTTTTTT. Translating gives CASQREVETGELFF.

The chain employs TRBV10-3 and TRBJ2-5, with no clear D. The germline gives CDR1 ENHRY, CDR2 SYGVKD. V lost 4 bases, J lost 4 bases, and 4 bases lay in between. This CDR3 is 11 amino acids long. The CDR3 coding sequence is TGTGCCATCAGTGCGGGAGAGACCCAGTACTTC. Its protein is CAISAGETQYF.

This chain joins TRBV18 and TRBJ1-1, with 7 bases lining up with TRBD1. The CDR3 sequence is 16 residues long. Germline values: CDR1 KGHSH, CDR2 LQKENI. With V trimmed by 3 bases and J by 0 bases, 7 bases remained unmatched. CDR3 in DNA: TGTGCCAGCTCACCCCGACAGGGAAACTTGAACACTGAAGCTTTCTTT. Translation gives CASSPRQGNLNTEAFF.

The rearrangement joins TRBV19 to TRBJ2-1; D is unresolved. Germline V gene lookup returns CDR1 LNHDA and CDR2 SQIVND (reference sequence). The CDR3 is made up of 12 amino acids. V was trimmed by 8 bases and J by 4 bases, leaving 9 bases between them. The CDR3 is CASSDLYNEQFF. The CDR3 DNA sequence: TGTGCCAGTTCAGACTTGTACAATGAGCAGTTCTTC.

V gene TRBV6-5 combines with J gene TRBJ2-1, with D possibly TRBD1 on 5 matching bases. The CDR3 runs to 13 residues. Trimming removed 6 bases at V and 3 bases at J, with 9 bases between. Per the germline V gene, CDR1 is MNHEY and CDR2 is SVGAGI. The CDR3 nucleotides are TGTGCCAGCAGAACGGACAACTACAATGAGCAGTTCTTC. Its translation is CASRTDNYNEQFF.

The chain has TRBV7-8 and TRBJ1-5, with D tentatively TRBD1 (6 bases). V was clipped by 7 bases and J by 4 bases, with 17 bases between them. Germline CDR1 is SGHVS and CDR2 is FQNEAQ. This CDR3 is built from 15 residues. CDR3 sequence reads: CASKGGGSWNQPQHF. The CDR3 DNA sequence: TGTGCCAGCAAAGGGGGAGGGTCTTGGAATCAGCCCCAGCATTTT. The full variable domain, rest sourced from reference TRBV7-8 and TRBJ1-5, is GAGVSQSPRYKVAKRGQDVALRCDPISGHVSLFWYQQALGQGPEFLTYFQNEAQLDKSGLPSDRFFAERPEGSVSTLKIQRTQQEDSAVYLCASKGGGSWNQPQHFGDGTRLSIL.

The chain uses TRBV19 and TRBJ2-1, with 14 positions matching TRBD2. Per the germline V gene, CDR1 is LNHDA and CDR2 is SQIVND (reference sequence). The CDR3 is 17 residues long. The V segment lost 2 bases and the J segment 7 bases; nucleotides outside the gene matches: 7. The CDR3 sequence is CASSIQGTSGSLNEQFF. For the CDR3, the DNA is TGTGCCAGTAGTATACAAGGGACTAGCGGGAGTTTAAATGAGCAGTTCTTC.

The CDR3 nucleotides read TGCGCCAGCAGCTTACCACTTACAGGGGGCAGGTACGAGCAGTACTTC. Its translation is CASSLPLTGGRYEQYF. The chain carries TRBV5-1 and TRBJ2-7, with 9 positions matching TRBD1. Per germline, CDR1 SGHRS and CDR2 YFSETQ. The CDR3 runs to 16 residues. Trimming cost V 2 bases and J 4 bases; bases outside gene matches: 10. The variable domain in full, completed from reference TRBV5-1 and TRBJ2-7, reads KAGVTQTPRYLIKTRGQQVTLSCSPISGHRSVSWYQQTPGQGLQFLFEYFSETQRNKGNFPGRFSGRQFSNSRSEMNVSTLELGDSALYLCASSLPLTGGRYEQYFGPGTRLTVT.

The V call is TRBV6-2 or TRBV6-3, the J call TRBJ1-1; D is uncertain. Trimming removed 2 bases from V and 1 base from J, with 17 bases in between. The CDR3 totals 17 residues. The germline V gene encodes CDR1 MNHEY and CDR2 SVGEGT. CDR3 residues: CASSYAPSRVWNTEAFF. In nucleotides, the CDR3 is TGTGCCAGCAGTTACGCCCCCTCGCGGGTTTGGAACACTGAAGCTTTCTTT.